The sequence of this T cell receptor beta chain was determined in a study of blood T cell repertoires in COVID-19 (dated by TCRdb to the early 2020s). With regard to the full study: Samples covering the acute and convalescent phases of COVID-19 were provided by collaborators in the United States, Italy and Spain. The prospective study material was composed of cDNA or gDNA derived from T cells, B-cell-depleted T cells, or PBMCs. Deeply sampled blood TCRbeta repertoires from subjects exposed to, actively infected with, or recovered from COVID-19 were included in the dataset. The repertoires were released in a freely available public database intended as a resource for research on the immune response to SARS-CoV-2. Samples came from the ongoing ImmuneRACE study (first 160 participants) plus 1,254 subjects from 6 global collaborators. A de-identified subject ID, COVID-19 status, age in years and sex were almost always included in the sample metadata. Where HLA class I and class II types were available, the types were taken from metadata supplied by the sample provider, not from assay-based typing.

What the authors observed across the whole study: Clinical and demographic metadata were provided uncurated, with the amount varying by source and participant.

A single count supports this clone. It lacks a known antigen. No qualities accompany the bases; no much larger clone lies one base away. TCRbeta CDR3 regions were amplified from genomic DNA by means of the immunoSEQ Assay, a bias-controlled multiplex PCR. In the paper's pipeline: The number of nucleated cells in each sample was estimated by amplification of reference gene primers within the assay. Sequence reads were collapsed and filtered to measure the absolute abundance of every unique TCRbeta CDR3 rearrangement. For each sample, productive Simpson clonality was calculated by taking the square root of Simpson's diversity index across productive rearrangements. TCRdb limited this immuneACCESS table to in-frame rearrangements with V and J called. A share of clones is missing; checked studies link under half to unresolved V genes, and the rest is unexplained. V and J calls and clone size follow that table, whereas D and trimming were derived from the DNA. The sample table records 250,000 or so clones; more than 85% of these occur just once. The top ten clones comprise under 9% of the sample.

Collaborating institutions collected whole blood in K2EDTA tubes following their own protocols. For TCRbeta analysis, collaborator samples were shipped as frozen whole blood, as isolated PBMCs, or as DNA extracted from either sample type. This sequence was found in a woman aged 70-85 years with active or convalescent COVID-19. The specimen sequenced was peripheral blood.

The DNA sequence is TGTGCCAGCTCACCACCCTCGGGAGGGGAAACCAGTGAGCAGTTCTTC. This is translated as CASSPPSGGETSEQFF. The chain links TRBV18 with TRBJ2-1; TRBD2 aligns with 8 central bases. Clipping removes 0 bases from V and 9 bases from J, with 10 as the unmatched junction base count. Based on the germline V gene, the CDR1 and CDR2 sequences are KGHSH and LQKENI. The CDR3 sequence holds 16 residues, the cysteine and phenylalanine included. CDR3 DNA only is kept here, 48 bases in frame from base 1.